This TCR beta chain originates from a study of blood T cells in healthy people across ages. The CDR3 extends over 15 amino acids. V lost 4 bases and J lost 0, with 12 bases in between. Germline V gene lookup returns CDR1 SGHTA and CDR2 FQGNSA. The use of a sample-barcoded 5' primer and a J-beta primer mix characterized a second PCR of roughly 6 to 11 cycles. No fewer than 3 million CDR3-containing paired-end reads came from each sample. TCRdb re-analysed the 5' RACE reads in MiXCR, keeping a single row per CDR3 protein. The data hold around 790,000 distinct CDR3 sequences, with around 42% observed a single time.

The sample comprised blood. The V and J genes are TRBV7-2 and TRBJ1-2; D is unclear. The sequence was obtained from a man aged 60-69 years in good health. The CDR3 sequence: CASSSRQEANYGYTF. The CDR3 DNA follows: TGTGCCAGCAGCTCCCGGCAGGAAGCTAACTATGGCTACACCTTC.